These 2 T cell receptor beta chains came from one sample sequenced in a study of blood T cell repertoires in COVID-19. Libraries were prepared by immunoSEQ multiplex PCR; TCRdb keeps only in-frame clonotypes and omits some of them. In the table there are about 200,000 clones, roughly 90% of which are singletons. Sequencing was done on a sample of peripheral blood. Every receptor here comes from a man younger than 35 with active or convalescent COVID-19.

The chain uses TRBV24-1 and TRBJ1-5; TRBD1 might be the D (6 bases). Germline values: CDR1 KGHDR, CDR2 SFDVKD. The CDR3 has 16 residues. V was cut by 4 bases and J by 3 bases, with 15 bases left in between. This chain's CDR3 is CATSEAGTTTNQPQHF. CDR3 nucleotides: TGTGCCACCAGTGAGGCCGGGACAACGACCAATCAGCCCCAGCATTTT.

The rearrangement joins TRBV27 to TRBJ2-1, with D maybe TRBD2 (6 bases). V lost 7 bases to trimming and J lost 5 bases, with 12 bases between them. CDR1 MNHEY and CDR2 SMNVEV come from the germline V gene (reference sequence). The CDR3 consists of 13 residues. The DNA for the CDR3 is TGTGCCAGCAAGCGGCGGGACGACAATGAGCAGTTCTTC. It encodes CASKRRDDNEQFF.